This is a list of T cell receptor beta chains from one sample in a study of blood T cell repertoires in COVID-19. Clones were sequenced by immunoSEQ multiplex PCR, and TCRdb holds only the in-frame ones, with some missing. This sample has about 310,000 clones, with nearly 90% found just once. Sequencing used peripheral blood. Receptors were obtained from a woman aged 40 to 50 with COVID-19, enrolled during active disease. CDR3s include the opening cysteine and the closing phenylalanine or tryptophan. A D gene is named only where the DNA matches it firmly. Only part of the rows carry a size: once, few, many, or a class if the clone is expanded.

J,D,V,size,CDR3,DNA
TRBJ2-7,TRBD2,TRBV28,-,CASSPGLADEQYF,TGTGCCAGCAGTCCGGGACTAGCGGACGAGCAGTACTTC
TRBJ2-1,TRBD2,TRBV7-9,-,CASSPLAGVLNEQFF,TGTGCCAGCAGCCCACTAGCGGGGGTTCTCAATGAGCAGTTCTTC
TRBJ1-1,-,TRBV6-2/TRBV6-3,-,CASSYADSHTEAFF,TGTGCCAGCAGTTACGCAGACAGTCACACTGAAGCTTTCTTT
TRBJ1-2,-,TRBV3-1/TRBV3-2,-,CASSQGQGYGYGYTF,TGTGCCAGCAGCCAAGGGCAGGGGTATGGCTATGGCTACACCTTC
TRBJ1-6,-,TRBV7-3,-,CASSLQSPPYNSPLHF,TGTGCCAGCAGCTTACAGTCCCCTCCGTATAATTCACCCCTCCACTTT
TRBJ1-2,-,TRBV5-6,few,CASSFFVAGDYGYTF,TGTGCCAGCAGCTTTTTCGTCGCAGGGGACTATGGCTACACCTTC
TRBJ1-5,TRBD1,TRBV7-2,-,CASSLARGRFSQPQHF,TGTGCCAGCAGCTTAGCCAGGGGGCGATTTAGTCAGCCCCAGCATTTT
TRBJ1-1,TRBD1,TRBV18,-,CASSPGTGARNTEAFF,TGTGCCAGCTCACCCGGGACAGGGGCGCGGAACACTGAAGCTTTCTTT
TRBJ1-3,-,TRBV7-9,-,CASSLGGGSGNTIYF,TGTGCCAGCAGCTTGGGCGGAGGCTCTGGAAACACCATATATTTT
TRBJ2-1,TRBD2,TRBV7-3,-,CASSLLVAGRNEQFF,TGTGCCAGCAGCTTACTAGTAGCGGGAAGGAATGAGCAGTTCTTC
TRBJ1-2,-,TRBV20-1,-,CSARRQLGYTF,TGCAGTGCTAGGAGGCAGCTCGGCTACACCTTC
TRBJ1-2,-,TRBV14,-,CASSQEIKGLSFNYGYTF,TGTGCCAGCAGCCAAGAGATCAAGGGGCTTTCGTTTAACTATGGCTACACCTTC
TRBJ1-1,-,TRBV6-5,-,CASSYGTPLEAFF,TGTGCCAGCAGTTACGGGACACCGCTGGAAGCTTTCTTT
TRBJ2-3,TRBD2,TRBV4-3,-,CASSLETGGADTQYF,TGCGCCAGCAGCCTCGAAACGGGGGGGGCAGATACGCAGTATTTT
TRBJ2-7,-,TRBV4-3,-,CASSQEFLQGTYEQYF,TGCGCCAGCAGCCAAGAGTTTTTGCAGGGAACATACGAGCAGTACTTC
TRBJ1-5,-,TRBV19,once,CASSIGRVEPQHF,TGTGCCAGTAGTATAGGCAGGGTTGAGCCCCAGCATTTT
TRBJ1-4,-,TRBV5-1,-,CASSFGGANEKLFF,TGCGCCAGCAGCTTTGGGGGGGCTAATGAAAAACTGTTTTTT
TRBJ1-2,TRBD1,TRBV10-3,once,CAISDRTGGYGYTF,TGTGCCATCAGTGATCGGACAGGGGGCTATGGCTACACCTTC
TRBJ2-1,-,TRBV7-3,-,CASSPRSGSYNEQFF,TGTGCCAGCAGCCCGCGTAGCGGCTCCTACAATGAGCAGTTCTTC
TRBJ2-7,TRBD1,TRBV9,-,CASSGGGTGASYEQYF,TGTGCCAGCAGCGGCGGGGGGACAGGGGCTTCCTACGAGCAGTACTTC
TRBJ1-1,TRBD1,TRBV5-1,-,CASSSRQGTAEAFF,TGCGCCAGCAGCTCGCGACAGGGGACCGCTGAAGCTTTCTTT
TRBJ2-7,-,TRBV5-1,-,CASSLGPGNEQYF,TGCGCCAGCAGCTTGGGGCCAGGGAACGAGCAGTACTTC
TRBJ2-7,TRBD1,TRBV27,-,CASSFAGQGFEQYF,TGTGCCAGCAGTTTCGCGGGACAGGGGTTCGAGCAGTACTTC
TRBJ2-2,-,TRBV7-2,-,CASSSSPGAGVTGTGELFF,TGTGCCAGCAGCTCATCGCCAGGGGCGGGGGTAACCGGAACCGGGGAGCTGTTTTTT
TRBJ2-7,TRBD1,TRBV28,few,CASSPLGTVSYEQYF,TGTGCCAGCAGTCCGCTTGGGACAGTCAGCTACGAGCAGTACTTC
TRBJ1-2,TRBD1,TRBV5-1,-,CASSQAGTGYAGYTF,TGCGCCAGCAGCCAGGCCGGGACAGGGTATGCCGGCTACACCTTC
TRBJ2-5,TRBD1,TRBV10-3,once,CAISAGGQETQYF,TGTGCCATCAGTGCAGGGGGCCAAGAGACCCAGTACTTC
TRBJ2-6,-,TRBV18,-,CASSPLGGPSGANVLTF,TGTGCCAGCTCACCGTTGGGGGGGCCCTCTGGGGCCAACGTCCTGACTTTC
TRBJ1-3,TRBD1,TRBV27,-,CASSLSTPGTAGNTIYF,TGTGCCAGCAGTTTATCAACACCAGGGACAGCTGGAAACACCATATATTTT
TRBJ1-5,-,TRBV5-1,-,CASSLAGKSNQPQHF,TGCGCCAGCAGCTTGGCAGGGAAGAGCAATCAGCCCCAGCATTTT
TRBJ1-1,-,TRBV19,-,CASTKGRGWTEAFF,TGTGCCAGTACCAAGGGGAGGGGCTGGACTGAAGCTTTCTTT